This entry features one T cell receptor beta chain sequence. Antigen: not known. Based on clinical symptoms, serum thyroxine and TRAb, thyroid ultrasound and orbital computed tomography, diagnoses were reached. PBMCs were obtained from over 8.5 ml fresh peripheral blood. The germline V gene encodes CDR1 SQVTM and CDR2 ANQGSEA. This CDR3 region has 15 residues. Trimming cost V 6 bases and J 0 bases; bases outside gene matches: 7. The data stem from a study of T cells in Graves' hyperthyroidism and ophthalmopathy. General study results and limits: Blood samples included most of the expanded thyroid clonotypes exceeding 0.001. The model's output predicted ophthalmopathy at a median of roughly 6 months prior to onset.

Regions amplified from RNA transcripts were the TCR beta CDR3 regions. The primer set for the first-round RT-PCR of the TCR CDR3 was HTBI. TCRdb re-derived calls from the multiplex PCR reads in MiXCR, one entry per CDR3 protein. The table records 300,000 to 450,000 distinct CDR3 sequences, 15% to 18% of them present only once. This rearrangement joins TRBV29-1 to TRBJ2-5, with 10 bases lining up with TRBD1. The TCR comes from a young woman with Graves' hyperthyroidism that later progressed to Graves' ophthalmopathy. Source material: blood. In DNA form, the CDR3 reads TGCAGCGTGAGCGGGGACAGGGGCTACCAAGAGACCCAGTACTTC. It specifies CSVSGDRGYQETQYF.